Each of the 30 T cell receptor beta chains below was sequenced from the same sample in a study of T cells in Graves' hyperthyroidism and ophthalmopathy. Amplified TCR beta CDR3 regions came from RNA transcripts. HTBI primers were employed in a first-round RT-PCR of the TCR CDR3. TCRdb analysed the multiplex PCR reads with MiXCR anew, one entry per CDR3 protein. The table shows more than 550,000 distinct CDR3 sequences, with roughly 20% occurring only once. The sample was blood. Receptors originate from a woman aged 45-65 years with Graves' hyperthyroidism that later progressed to Graves' ophthalmopathy.

This clonotype was counted only a few times. The genes are TRBV12-5 and TRBJ2-3; 8 nucleotides line up with TRBD2. Germline V lookup: CDR1 LGHNT, CDR2 FRNRAP. The CDR3 has 15 residues. With 2 bases clipped from V and 6 bases from J, the junction kept 7 bases outside the gene matches. The CDR3 spells CASGLMGLVGDTQYF. As DNA, the CDR3 is TGTGCTAGTGGTTTGATGGGACTAGTAGGGGATACGCAGTATTTT.

The J gene is TRBJ2-1, the V gene TRBV7-3; no definite D call. The length of the CDR3 is 13 residues. CDR1 SGHTA and CDR2 FQGTGA come from the germline V gene. Deletions cut 5 bases from V and 9 bases from J, with 14 bases between. Here the CDR3 reads CASSPPFRPEQFF. For the CDR3, the DNA is TGTGCCAGCAGCCCACCGTTTAGGCCTGAGCAGTTCTTC.

The table lists this clonotype with a few counts. V is TRBV10-3 and J is TRBJ2-7, with D tentatively TRBD2 (5 bases). The CDR3 contains 14 residues. V was shortened by 3 bases and J by 2 bases, with 11 bases between the two germline ends. The germline gives CDR1 ENHRY, CDR2 SYGVKD. In DNA form, the CDR3 reads TGTGCCATCAGTGACGAGGGCTTAACCTACGAGCAGTACTTC. It codes for CAISDEGLTYEQYF.

The genes are TRBV6-1 and TRBJ2-2; D possibly uses TRBD1 or TRBD2 (5 bases each). The CDR3 consists of 16 residues. Germline loops: CDR1 MNHNS, CDR2 SASEGT. V lost 5 bases and J lost 4, with 17 bases in between. CDR3 nucleotides: TGTGCCAGCAGTAGGGGTAGGACTGGACTCACCGGGGAGCTGTTTTTT. It encodes CASSRGRTGLTGELFF.

In its sample, this clonotype was seen a few times. The chain joins TRBV30 to TRBJ2-5, with 14 bases lining up with TRBD2. Trimming took 2 bases from V and 4 from J; bases not matched to a gene: 12. The CDR3 is 18 residues long. In germline, CDR1 is GTSNPN, CDR2 SVGIG (reference sequence). Here the CDR3 DNA reads TGTGCCTGGAGTCCCCGGGGACTAGCGGGGGCCACTGGAGAGACCCAGTACTTC. Protein: CAWSPRGLAGATGETQYF.

This clonotype was detected many times. V gene TRBV27 combines with J gene TRBJ2-1; 12 nucleotides align to TRBD2. After removal of 6 bases from V and 4 bases from J, the junction contained 4 bases not matched to a gene. This CDR3 contains 15 residues. Germline CDR1 MNHEY, CDR2 SMNVEV (reference sequence). CDR3 in DNA: TGTGCCAGCAGATGGACTAGCGGGGAATACAATGAGCAGTTCTTC. Its protein product is CASRWTSGEYNEQFF.

The sample holds a few counts of this clonotype. The gene calls are TRBV19 and TRBJ1-2; D remains unclear. The ends were cut back, 5 bases at V and 7 bases at J, with 17 bases in the middle. Germline-derived CDR1 and CDR2 are LNHDA and SQIVND (reference sequence). The CDR3 spans 14 residues. The CDR3 here is CASSRIERLGGYTF. DNA of the CDR3: TGTGCCAGTAGTCGTATAGAGAGGCTTGGTGGCTACACCTTC.

There are many counts of this clonotype. The chain carries TRBV12-3 or TRBV12-4 and TRBJ2-3; D possibly corresponds to TRBD2 (5 bases). The CDR3 sequence is 11 residues long. Trimming took off 7 bases at V and 8 bases at J, with 10 bases between the two ends. The CDR3 DNA reads as TGTGCCAGCACCTTAGCGAGTACGCAGTATTTT. It encodes CASTLASTQYF.

This clonotype turned up a few times. This chain uses TRBV5-1 with TRBJ2-5, with D perhaps matching TRBD2 (6 bases). This CDR3 has 15 residues. V was pared by 0 bases and J by 6 bases, with 15 bases between. Germline V CDR1 and CDR2: SGHRS, YFSETQ. CDR3 residues: CASSLDSGSIKTQYF. CDR3 DNA sequence: TGCGCCAGCAGCTTGGATAGCGGCTCAATAAAGACCCAGTACTTC.

The chain links TRBV29-1 to TRBJ2-7; the D is unclear. CDR1 and CDR2 from the germline V gene are SQVTM and ANQGSEA. The CDR3 is 12 amino acids. Trimming shortened V by 3 bases and J by 6 bases, and 12 bases separated the two germline ends. The CDR3 is CSVDAGLGEQYF. The DNA of the CDR3 is TGCAGCGTTGATGCTGGGTTGGGCGAGCAGTACTTC.

This clonotype has more than one count but fewer than ten. The V call is TRBV29-1, the J call TRBJ2-1; D is unclear. The CDR3 is 14 residues long. V lost 0 bases to trimming and J lost 4 bases, with 10 bases between them. CDR1 SQVTM and CDR2 ANQGSEA come from the germline V gene. CDR3 protein: CSVEDGYKYNEQFF. The CDR3 DNA follows: TGCAGCGTTGAAGATGGGTACAAGTACAATGAGCAGTTCTTC.

This clonotype was detected many times. J is TRBJ2-1 and V is TRBV7-2, with TRBD2 matching over 12 bases. The CDR3 contains 16 residues. V shed 5 bases, J shed 5 bases, and the junction held 7 bases outside the gene matches. Germline V gene lookup returns CDR1 SGHTA and CDR2 FQGNSA. CDR3: CASSRKLAGGNNEQFF. Here the CDR3 DNA reads TGTGCCAGCAGCCGTAAACTAGCGGGGGGAAACAATGAGCAGTTCTTC.

On this clonotype: A junction boundary mismatches the germline segment, possibly from a read error. This chain links TRBV12-3 or TRBV12-4 with TRBJ2-2, with D unresolved. This CDR3 is built from 15 residues. CDR3 bases: TGTGCCAGCACCTCGGTACGGACGAACATCGGGGAGCTGTTTTTT. Its protein product is CASTSVRTNIGELFF.

This clonotype was picked up many times. This chain links TRBV11-2 with TRBJ2-5, with 12 bases fitting TRBD1. Germline V lookup: CDR1 SGHAT, CDR2 FQNNGV. The V gene end was trimmed by 0 bases and the J gene end by 4 bases; junction bases not matched to a gene: 9. The CDR3 contains 18 residues. As DNA, the CDR3 is TGTGCCAGCAGCTTAGATGTTGGGGACAGGGGGCGGGGAGAGACCCAGTACTTC. This translates into CASSLDVGDRGRGETQYF. The full variable domain, rest sourced from reference TRBV11-2 and TRBJ2-5, is EAGVAQSPRYKIIEKRQSVAFWCNPISGHATLYWYQQILGQGPKLLIQFQNNGVVDDSQLPKDRFSAERLKGVDSTLKIQPAKLEDSAVYLCASSLDVGDRGRGETQYFGPGTRLLVL.

The table lists this clonotype with a few counts. J is TRBJ2-5 and V is TRBV6-2 or TRBV6-3; TRBD2 agrees at 11 bases. CDR1 MNHEY and CDR2 SVGEGT come from the germline V gene. With 8 bases clipped from V and 5 bases from J, the junction kept 10 bases outside the gene matches. The CDR3 has 15 residues. CDR3 in amino acids: CASGPSGGKMETQYF. CDR3 DNA sequence: TGTGCCAGCGGCCCTAGCGGGGGGAAGATGGAGACCCAGTACTTC.

This clonotype was recorded many times. The rearrangement joins TRBV3-1 to TRBJ2-5, with a weak D call TRBD2 (6 bases). The CDR3 consists of 14 residues. CDR1 LGHDT and CDR2 YNNKEL come from the germline V gene (reference sequence). Trimming shortened V by 3 bases and J by 5 bases, and 13 bases separated the two germline ends. CDR3 amino acids: CASSHVTSAETQYF. CDR3 bases: TGTGCCAGCAGCCACGTGACTAGTGCGGAGACCCAGTACTTC.

Points on this clonotype: A junction boundary mismatches the germline segment, possibly from a read error. The chain employs TRBV6-1 and TRBJ2-5; 7 bases match TRBD1. CDR3 length: 14 amino acids. Germline CDR1 MNHNS, CDR2 SASEGT. CDR3 sequence reads: CASRHRGFQETQYF. DNA of the CDR3: TGCGCCAGCAGGCACAGGGGTTTCCAAGAGACCCAGTACTTC.

In this sample, this clonotype turned up a few times. This chain joins TRBV20-1 and TRBJ2-3; 16 bases are a match to TRBD2. Germline V gives CDR1 DFQATT, CDR2 SNEGSKA (reference sequence). The CDR3 covers 16 residues. V trimming: 3 bases; J trimming: 4 bases; junction bases outside the gene matches: 4. CDR3 nucleotide sequence: TGCAGTGCTAGGGGACTAGCGGGGGGGTACTCAGATACGCAGTATTTT. This codes for CSARGLAGGYSDTQYF.

V gene TRBV12-3 or TRBV12-4 combines with J gene TRBJ1-1; D is ambiguous. CDR3 length equals 12 residues. V lost 3 bases and J lost 8, with 10 bases in between. The CDR3 coding sequence is TGTGCCAGCAGTTTCGGGAGTTTGGAAGCTTTCTTT. It translates to CASSFGSLEAFF.

As for this clonotype: A clone one base away is much larger, so this may be a read error. The V gene is TRBV24-1, the J gene TRBJ2-1; 10 bases fit TRBD2. J gave up 2 bases and V 3 bases, and 15 bases lay outside the gene matches. The CDR3 totals 20 residues. The germline V gene has CDR1 KGHDR and CDR2 SFDVKD. Here the CDR3 reads CATSDGGLARGSGAYNEQFF. CDR3 nucleotides: TGTGCCACCAGTGATGGGGGACTAGCGAGGGGCTCCGGGGCCTACAATGAGCAGTTCTTC.

The rearrangement links TRBV11-1 to TRBJ1-1, with D unclear. Germline V CDR1 and CDR2: SGHAT, FQDESV (reference sequence). V lost 4 bases, J lost 4 bases, and 10 bases lay in between. This CDR3 is 13 amino acids long. The CDR3 is CASSSSLATEAFF. Written as DNA, the CDR3 is TGTGCCAGCAGCTCCAGCTTGGCCACTGAAGCTTTCTTT.

This clonotype was counted between two and nine times. The chain employs TRBV10-3 and TRBJ2-2; maybe TRBD1 (6 bases). In germline, CDR1 is ENHRY, CDR2 SYGVKD. The V and J ends lost 3 bases and 1 base respectively, with 12 bases between them. CDR3 size: 16 residues. The CDR3 spells CAISEQGGLNTGELFF. The CDR3 nucleotides are TGTGCCATCAGTGAACAGGGCGGGTTGAACACCGGGGAGCTGTTTTTT.

In this sample, this clonotype turned up many times. J is TRBJ2-1 and V is TRBV3-1, with TRBD1 identical over 9 bases. Trimming removed 3 bases from V and 6 bases from J; junction bases left unmatched: 3. The CDR3 covers 14 residues. In germline, CDR1 is LGHDT, CDR2 YNNKEL (reference sequence). The CDR3 DNA reads as TGTGCCAGCAGCCAGCCGGACAGGGGCAATGAGCAGTTCTTC. Its translation is CASSQPDRGNEQFF.

The chain joins TRBV13 to TRBJ2-5; 7 nucleotides line up with TRBD1. Germline CDR1 PRHDT, CDR2 FYEKMQ (reference sequence). V dropped 5 bases and J dropped 0; count of bases not matched to a gene: 6. This CDR3 is built from 15 residues. In DNA, the CDR3 is TGTGCCAGCAGCGCTCGGGACAGCGACCAAGAGACCCAGTACTTC. As protein: CASSARDSDQETQYF.

This clonotype was found a few times. The genes are TRBV7-8 and TRBJ1-4, with D tentatively TRBD1 (5 bases). This CDR3 comprises 14 residues. The ends were cut back, 5 bases at V and 5 bases at J, with 12 bases in the middle. Germline lookup yields CDR1 SGHVS and CDR2 FQNEAQ. The CDR3 sequence is CASSPWDVNEKLFF. The CDR3 DNA reads as TGTGCCAGCAGCCCCTGGGACGTAAATGAAAAACTGTTTTTT.

This clonotype was observed many times. The gene calls are TRBV3-1 and TRBJ1-2; 9 nucleotides line up with TRBD1. Germline lookup yields CDR1 LGHDT and CDR2 YNNKEL (reference sequence). CDR3 length: 16 residues. The ends lost 3 bases at V and 4 bases at J; junction bases unmatched: 9. CDR3 residues: CASSQTGTGLSYGYTF. DNA for the CDR3: TGTGCCAGCAGCCAGACCGGGACAGGGCTGAGCTATGGCTACACCTTC.

This clonotype was detected only once. The V and J genes are TRBV24-1 and TRBJ2-1, with 9 bases matching TRBD1. The ends lost 4 bases at V and 8 bases at J; junction bases unmatched: 8. From germline, CDR1 is KGHDR and CDR2 SFDVKD. CDR3 length: 15 amino acids. The CDR3 DNA is TGTGCCACCAGTGAATCCGGGACAGGGAGGGATGAGCAGTTCTTC. It codes for CATSESGTGRDEQFF.

This clonotype was seen a few times. V is TRBV5-1 and J is TRBJ1-1; 7 nucleotides agree with TRBD1. The CDR3 is 15 amino acids. J gave up 4 bases and V 3 bases, and 9 bases lay outside the gene matches. Germline V gives CDR1 SGHRS, CDR2 YFSETQ. The CDR3 spells CASSYDNRGSTEAFF. In DNA, the CDR3 is TGCGCCAGCAGCTACGACAACAGGGGAAGCACTGAAGCTTTCTTT. The full variable domain, rest sourced from reference TRBV5-1 and TRBJ1-1, is KAGVTQTPRYLIKTRGQQVTLSCSPISGHRSVSWYQQTPGQGLQFLFEYFSETQRNKGNFPGRFSGRQFSNSRSEMNVSTLELGDSALYLCASSYDNRGSTEAFFGQGTRLTVV.

The J gene is TRBJ2-7, the V gene TRBV28; 7 bases fit TRBD1. J was trimmed by 2 bases and V by 4 bases; bases with no gene match: 5. The germline gives CDR1 MDHEN, CDR2 SYDVKM. The CDR3 has 14 residues. The CDR3 loop reads CASSSYRGTYEQYF. DNA for the CDR3: TGTGCCAGCAGTTCCTACAGGGGTACCTACGAGCAGTACTTC.

The rearrangement links TRBV12-5 to TRBJ1-3, with unresolved D. CDR1 is LGHNT, CDR2 FRNRAP, per germline. This CDR3 is built from 15 residues. Trimming took 1 base from V and 0 from J, leaving 7 bases between them. The CDR3 coding sequence is TGTGCTAGTGGTTTGGATATGTTCTCTGGAAACACCATATATTTT. It codes for CASGLDMFSGNTIYF.